These T cell receptor beta chains were read from a single sample in a study of circulating CD8 cells and anti-PD-1 response in melanoma. TCRdb redid the calling of the reads with MiXCR, one entry per CDR3 protein. In total, the table holds some 54 distinct CDR3 sequences. Sequenced material: CD8+ T cells from PBMCs, taken at baseline or after one month of anti-PD-1 therapy (not recorded which). Source of these receptors: a human donor with melanoma. Each CDR3 is given with its conserved first and last residue. D genes are given only for firm matches. Clone size, where shown, is once, few, many, or a class for clones that have expanded.

TRBJ2-1,TRBV27,NA,NA,CASSPTNLMRADNEQFF,TGTGCCAGCAGTCCAACCAACCTCATGCGCGCGGACAATGAGCAGTTCTTC
TRBJ2-7,TRBV19,TRBD1,large,CASSLTGGGEQYF,TGTGCCAGTAGCTTGACAGGGGGTGGCGAGCAGTACTTC
TRBJ2-7,TRBV28,NA,large,CASSFLADLSYEQYF,NA
TRBJ1-1,TRBV6-5,NA,large,CASSYLPPVDTEAFF,TGTGCCAGCAGTTACCTCCCTCCCGTGGACACTGAAGCTTTCTTT
TRBJ2-7,TRBV19,TRBD1,large,CASQPTGGIYEQYF,TGTGCCAGTCAACCGACAGGGGGCATCTACGAGCAGTACTTC
TRBJ2-3,TRBV6-6,NA,large,CASTLQGLEADTQYF,TGTGCCAGCACCCTTCAGGGTTTGGAGGCAGATACGCAGTATTTT
TRBJ1-6,TRBV19,TRBD1,large,CASSPRQGESPLHF,TGTGCCAGTAGCCCAAGACAGGGAGAATCACCCCTCCACTTT
TRBJ1-6,TRBV5-5,TRBD1,NA,CASSLDRHSPLHF,TGTGCCAGCAGCCTGGACAGGCATTCACCCCTCCACTTT
TRBJ1-5,TRBV28,TRBD1,medium-sized,CASSLFAITVPEDRGHQPQHF,TGTGCCAGCAGTTTATTCGCCATTACCGTCCCAGAGGACAGGGGGCATCAGCCCCAGCATTTT
TRBJ2-2,TRBV6-4,NA,medium-sized,CASSDAGTGELFF,TGTGCCAGCAGTGACGCAGGCACCGGGGAGCTGTTTTTT
TRBJ2-2,TRBV19,NA,large,CASSIMRLGTGELFF,TGTGCCAGTAGTATAATGCGACTTGGAACCGGGGAGCTGTTTTTT
TRBJ2-1,TRBV5-6,NA,NA,CASSLGPGTSLREQFF,TGTGCCAGCAGCTTGGGTCCGGGGACCTCTCTCAGGGAGCAGTTCTTC
TRBJ1-2,TRBV2,TRBD1,large,CASDRVYGYTF,TGTGCCAGTGACAGGGTCTATGGCTACACCTTC
TRBJ1-1,TRBV4-1,NA,NA,CASSQGELTEAFF,TGCGCCAGCAGCCAAGGTGAGCTCACTGAAGCTTTCTTT